Shown below are 30 T cell receptor beta chains from a single sample sequenced in a study of esophageal squamous cell carcinoma under preoperative chemotherapy (dated by TCRdb to the late 2010s). The label giving this sample's time point can be read as: before preoperative PTX-NDP chemotherapy. Library construction relied on PCR. Sequencing was carried out with a HiSeq X Ten. TCRdb reprocessing: public reads trimmed at Q25 with fastp, clones called with MiXCR, in-frame beta chains kept. For every CDR3 protein sequence, its rows merge into one entry that carries the most common genes and DNA. This sample is represented by about 30,000 distinct CDR3 sequences; 45% to 55% of them were singletons. The ten biggest clones cover roughly 12% of the sample. This sample was obtained from a patient given preoperative chemotherapy. The receptors were sampled from a human donor with esophageal squamous cell carcinoma. The donor label of this sample is uncertain.

This clonotype was recorded at least ten times. The chain recombines TRBV7-2 with TRBJ2-2; D call uncertain. V was clipped by 5 bases and J by 0 bases, with 7 bases between them. Germline V gives CDR1 SGHTA, CDR2 FQGNSA. The CDR3 consists of 14 residues. The CDR3 DNA reads as TGTGCCAGCAGCCCGTTCGCGAACACCGGGGAGCTGTTTTTT. Translated: CASSPFANTGELFF.

This clonotype turned up a few times. A much larger clone differs from this one at a single base, so this may be a read error. The chain has TRBV6-1 and TRBJ2-1; D uncertain. The CDR3 has 11 residues. Trimming removed 8 bases from V and 7 bases from J, with 9 bases in between. Germline V CDR1 and CDR2: MNHNS, SASEGT. CDR3 protein: CASSKVNEQFF. The CDR3 nucleotides are TGTGCCAGCTCGAAGGTAAATGAGCAGTTCTTC.

In its sample, this clonotype was seen once. The chain couples TRBV18 to TRBJ2-1; 7 bases fit TRBD2. Gene TRBJ2-7 matches the end of the DNA better, so the J call may be wrong. The germline V gene encodes CDR1 KGHSH and CDR2 LQKENI. The CDR3 contains 15 residues. The CDR3 loop is CASSRDYQSSYEQYF. The CDR3 bases are TGTGCCAGCTCACGGGACTATCAGAGCTCCTACGAGCAGTACTTC.

In this sample, this clonotype turned up many times. V usage is TRBV11-2 and J usage is TRBJ2-1; possibly TRBD1 for D (5 bases). Gene TRBJ2-7 matches the end of the DNA better, so the J call may be wrong. The CDR3 is made up of 15 amino acids. Germline V CDR1 and CDR2: SGHAT, FQNNGV. In DNA form, the CDR3 reads TGTGCCAGCAGCCCCTTGGGGCAGATCTACAATGAGCAGTACTTC. Translated: CASSPLGQIYNEQYF.

This clonotype was counted many times. The rearrangement joins TRBV12-3 or TRBV12-4 to TRBJ2-1; unclear D gene. V shed 10 bases and J shed 5 bases, with 15 bases lying between them. The CDR3 runs to 13 residues. The CDR3 DNA reads TGTGCCACCATAGGGCAGAACAACAATGAGCAGTTCTTC. This translates into CATIGQNNNEQFF.

This clonotype came up a few times. The chain carries TRBV12-3 or TRBV12-4 and TRBJ2-3, with 11 bases fitting TRBD2. The junction had 1 base not matched to a gene; V was cut back by 5 bases and J by 0 bases. CDR3 length: 15 amino acids. The CDR3 sequence is CASSRTSGSTDTQYF. CDR3 DNA: TGTGCCAGCAGTAGGACTAGCGGGAGCACAGATACGCAGTATTTT.

The J gene is TRBJ2-5, the V gene TRBV7-2; 7 bases line up with TRBD1. Looked up from germline, CDR1 is SGHTA and CDR2 is FQGNSA. CDR3 size: 13 residues. After removal of 3 bases from V and 11 bases from J, the junction contained 9 bases not matched to a gene. The DNA of the CDR3 is TGTGCCAGCAGCTTGGGACAGCTTGATGAGCAGTACTTC. Its translation: CASSLGQLDEQYF.

The chain links TRBV27 to TRBJ2-5, with a weak D call TRBD1 (6 bases). This CDR3 contains 13 residues. Germline values: CDR1 MNHEY, CDR2 SMNVEV (reference sequence). Trimming took off 6 bases at V and 2 bases at J, with 10 bases between the two ends. The chain's CDR3 is CASSQDRQETQYF. The DNA for the CDR3 is TGTGCCAGCAGCCAGGACAGACAAGAGACCCAGTACTTC.

The chain couples TRBV7-6 to TRBJ2-3, with 8 bases fitting TRBD1. The J segment lost 12 bases and the V segment lost 9 bases, leaving 20 bases of the junction unmatched. Germline V gene sequence: CDR1 SGHVS, CDR2 FNYEAQ. The CDR3 runs 15 residues. CDR3 protein: CARRSGGRGTETQYF. In nucleotides, the CDR3 is TGTGCCAGGAGGTCAGGGGGCCGGGGCACAGAGACCCAGTATTTT.

With respect to this clonotype: Its ends do not fully match the called genes, so a read error is possible. V usage is TRBV6-9 and J usage is TRBJ2-2, with a tentative D call TRBD2 (5 bases). With the DNA end fitting TRBJ2-3 better, the J assignment may be wrong. Germline V gene data show CDR1 as MNHGY and CDR2 as SVAAGI. The CDR3 is 15 amino acids. The CDR3 coding sequence is TGTGCCCGCAGCCACGGAGATGTGAGCACCGGGGCGCAGTATTTT. Protein sequence: CARSHGDVSTGAQYF.

This chain links TRBV6-1 with TRBJ2-7, with TRBD1 matching over 8 bases. V gave up 4 bases and J gave up 0 bases; unmatched junction bases: 2. The CDR3 has 14 amino acids. Germline CDR1 reads MNHNS; CDR2 reads SASEGT. CDR3 sequence: CASSVQGASYEQYF. For the CDR3, the DNA is TGTGCCAGCAGTGTTCAGGGGGCCTCCTACGAGCAGTACTTC.

This clonotype occurred many times. The V call is TRBV11-2, the J call TRBJ2-3; 7 positions agree with TRBD2. CDR1 SGHAT and CDR2 FQNNGV come from the germline V gene. Trimming at V came to 0 bases and at J to 4 bases, leaving 4 bases not matched to a gene. There are 15 residues in the CDR3. CDR3 bases: TGTGCCAGCAGCTTAGAGGGCGCGGGGGCAGATACGCAGTATTTT. This encodes CASSLEGAGADTQYF.

As regards this clonotype: One end of the junction is discordant with germline, which a read error may explain. The chain recombines TRBV6-1 with TRBJ2-3; possibly TRBD1 or TRBD2 for D (6 bases each). The CDR3 loop spans 16 amino acids. Germline V gives CDR1 MNHNS, CDR2 SASEGT. The CDR3 nucleotides read TGTGCCAGCAGTGGACTCGGGGGCAGCTACCCAGATACGCAGTACTTT. Translating it yields CASSGLGGSYPDTQYF.

Regarding this clonotype: Its ends do not fully match the called genes, so a read error is possible. The gene calls are TRBV7-6 and TRBJ2-5, with 9 bases lining up with TRBD2. Germline V CDR1 and CDR2: SGHVS, FNYEAQ. The CDR3 loop spans 16 amino acids. CDR3 sequence (DNA): TGTGCCAGCGGGGGAATGGCGGGGGGGGACCCAGAGACCCAGTATTTC. This gives the protein CASGGMAGGDPETQYF.

This clonotype has a count of ten or more. The rearrangement links TRBV12-3 or TRBV12-4 to TRBJ2-5; no definite D call. This CDR3 is built from 16 residues. Trimming removed 3 bases from V and 2 bases from J, with 16 bases in between. The CDR3 is CASSFRAVTAQETQYF. Written as DNA, the CDR3 is TGTGCCAGCAGTTTTAGGGCAGTTACGGCTCAAGAGACCCAGTACTTC.

The table lists this clonotype with many counts. J is TRBJ2-5 and V is TRBV6-5, with a tentative D call TRBD2 (5 bases). Near its end, the DNA agrees better with TRBJ2-7, so the J call may be wrong. The CDR3 runs to 14 residues. Germline V CDR1 and CDR2: MNHEY, SVGAGI. CDR3 sequence (DNA): TGTGCCAGCAGTTACTCTGGGGTCGGGAACGAGCAGTACTTC. Its protein product is CASSYSGVGNEQYF.

This clonotype was seen at least ten times. This chain connects TRBV7-8 to TRBJ2-1; D unresolved. With 6 bases removed from V and 10 bases from J, the gap between germline ends came to 10 bases. This CDR3 has 11 residues. The V gene's germline CDR1 is SGHVS and CDR2 FQNEAQ. CDR3 loop: CASSYNYEQFF. The CDR3 DNA sequence: TGTGCCAGCAGTTACAACTACGAGCAGTTCTTC.

The J gene is TRBJ1-1, the V gene TRBV6-1, with D tentatively TRBD1 (6 bases). Germline assignment: CDR1 MNHNS and CDR2 SASEGT. The CDR3 has 14 residues. Trimming shortened V by 6 bases and J by 5 bases, and 16 bases separated the two germline ends. CDR3 loop: CASRFRGGKTEAFF. The CDR3 nucleotides read TGTGCCAGCAGGTTCAGGGGCGGGAAGACTGAAGCTTTCTTT.

The V call is TRBV18, the J call TRBJ2-1, with D possibly matching TRBD2 (6 bases). The DNA matches TRBJ2-5 better at its end, which makes the J call doubtful. The CDR3 runs to 13 residues. Per germline, CDR1 KGHSH and CDR2 LQKENI. This CDR3 is CATSGGQQETQYF. Here the CDR3 DNA reads TGTGCCACCTCCGGAGGGCAGCAAGAGACCCAGTACTTC.

Notes on this clonotype: A much larger clonotype is one base distant, so this may be a read error. This rearrangement joins TRBV12-3 or TRBV12-4 to TRBJ2-3, with 7 bases matching TRBD2. The DNA end favors TRBJ2-7, so the J call may be wrong. The CDR3 is made up of 14 amino acids. The CDR3 sequence is CASSLGGTFDEQYF. The DNA for the CDR3 is TGTGCCAGCAGCCTCGGGGGGACTTTTGATGAGCAGTACTTC.

In the case of this clonotype: Germline and junction disagree at one end, which may indicate a read error. The chain couples TRBV7-2 to TRBJ2-4, with 7 bases aligning to TRBD1. The CDR3 sequence is 16 residues long. The germline CDR1 and CDR2 sequences are SGHTA and FQGNSA. This CDR3 reads CASSPQGLRAKNMQYF. CDR3 nucleotides: TGTGCCAGCAGCCCACAGGGGCTGAGAGCCAAAAACATGCAGTACTTC.

This clonotype is categorized as medium-sized. The CDR3 coding sequence is TGTGCCAGCAGCGAAGGGACTGCCGGGGGGCAGTACTTC. Translation gives CASSEGTAGGQYF. The chain joins TRBV7-6 to TRBJ2-5, with TRBD2 identical over 7 bases. The V gene's germline CDR1 is SGHVS and CDR2 FNYEAQ. The CDR3 has 13 amino acids. The ends lost 5 bases at V and 11 bases at J; junction bases unmatched: 11.

A remark on this clonotype: A junction boundary mismatches the germline segment, possibly from a read error. The CDR3 DNA follows: TGTGCGGGCAGCGGGACTAGGAGCCAAGATACCCAGTATTTC. Its protein is CAGSGTRSQDTQYF. The chain carries TRBV7-2 and TRBJ2-3; TRBD2 agrees at 8 bases. The V gene's germline CDR1 is SGHTA and CDR2 FQGNSA. CDR3 length equals 14 residues.

In this sample, this clonotype turned up a few times. The CDR3 sequence is CASSRSREETQYF. CDR3 sequence (DNA): TGTGCCAGCAGCCGGAGTAGGGAAGAGACCCAGTACTTC. The rearrangement uses TRBV7-2 and TRBJ2-5; D uncertain. This CDR3 has 13 residues. V gave up 5 bases and J gave up 3 bases, with 10 bases separating them. The germline CDR1 and CDR2 sequences are SGHTA and FQGNSA.

In its sample, this clonotype was seen once. The CDR3 bases are TGTGCCAGCAGCTCGGGCGGGGGGGCAACAGACACTCAGTATTTT. Translated, it gives CASSSGGGATDTQYF. This chain connects TRBV7-3 to TRBJ2-3; 9 bases are shared with TRBD2. Germline V gives CDR1 SGHTA, CDR2 FQGTGA. The CDR3 covers 15 residues. V lost 4 bases and J lost 12; bases outside the gene matches: 14.

In its sample, this clonotype was seen a few times. The V gene is TRBV12-3 or TRBV12-4, the J gene TRBJ2-1; D gene unclear. The J call may be faulty, since TRBJ2-5 better matches the DNA end. The CDR3 extends over 12 amino acids. The CDR3 DNA reads as TGTGCCAGCAGCCCAGACCCTTTGACCCAGTACTTC. It codes for CASSPDPLTQYF.

V usage is TRBV28 and J usage is TRBJ2-1; possible D gene TRBD1, 5 bases. The J call may be incorrect, as the DNA end agrees better with TRBJ2-5. CDR1 is MDHEN, CDR2 SYDVKM, per germline. This CDR3 comprises 15 residues. CDR3 amino acids: CASGSLLNRQETQYF. The CDR3, as DNA: TGTGCCAGCGGCAGTTTATTGAACAGGCAAGAGACCCAGTACTTC.

This clonotype has more than one count but fewer than ten. The chain recombines TRBV10-3 with TRBJ2-7; 7 bases agree with TRBD2. V shed 7 bases and J 4 bases; nucleotides not matched to a gene: 7. CDR1 ENHRY and CDR2 SYGVKD come from the germline V gene. The CDR3 length is 13 residues. The chain's CDR3 is CAIMGGEGYEQYF. In nucleotides, the CDR3 is TGTGCCATCATGGGGGGGGAGGGTTACGAGCAGTACTTC.

About this clonotype: One end of the junction varies from germline; a read error may be responsible. V and J are TRBV7-6 and TRBJ2-3; 8 positions agree with TRBD2. Germline assignment: CDR1 SGHVS and CDR2 FNYEAQ. This CDR3 has 16 amino acids. The CDR3 sequence is CASAGLAGRDQDTQYF. In DNA form, the CDR3 reads TGTGCCAGCGCGGGCCTAGCGGGCCGGGACCAAGATACGCAGTATTTC.

The sample holds many counts of this clonotype. The rearrangement joins TRBV6-1 to TRBJ2-1, with D perhaps matching TRBD2 (5 bases). The CDR3 covers 13 residues. The ends were cut back, 6 bases at V and 4 bases at J, with 10 bases in the middle. The germline V gene has CDR1 MNHNS and CDR2 SASEGT. DNA of the CDR3: TGTGCCAGCAGACACGGGATTTACAATGAGCAGTTCTTC. It encodes CASRHGIYNEQFF.